These 26 T cell receptor beta chains were all obtained from the same sample, sequenced in a study of blood T cell repertoires in COVID-19. The method was immunoSEQ multiplex PCR; TCRdb's version includes in-frame clones alone and lacks a portion of them. The repertoire includes roughly 79,000 clones, about 85% of them detected once, and 4.5% to 7% sits in the top ten. Sequenced input: peripheral blood. These receptors came from a man in his fifties or sixties with active or convalescent COVID-19.

The rearrangement joins TRBV5-6 to TRBJ1-1, with D hard to call. Germline lookup yields CDR1 SGHDT and CDR2 YYEEEE. Trimming took off 0 bases at V and 0 bases at J, with 6 bases between the two ends. This CDR3 has 14 residues. This CDR3 reads CASSLGTLNTEAFF. The CDR3 bases are TGTGCCAGCAGCTTGGGGACTTTGAACACTGAAGCTTTCTTT.

The chain uses TRBV7-3 and TRBJ2-1, with 8 bases matching TRBD1. The CDR3 is 16 amino acids. Germline V gene sequence: CDR1 SGHTA, CDR2 FQGTGA. V was clipped by 3 bases and J by 7 bases; unmatched bases: 11. CDR3 coding DNA: TGTGCCAGCAGCTTTTTTTCGAGACAGGGGTTGAATGAGCAGTTCTTC. Translating it yields CASSFFSRQGLNEQFF.

V is TRBV24-1 and J is TRBJ2-5, with TRBD2 identical over 15 bases. Trimming at V came to 3 bases and at J to 5 bases, leaving 3 bases not matched to a gene. CDR1 and CDR2 from the germline V gene are KGHDR and SFDVKD. The CDR3 loop spans 16 amino acids. The CDR3 sequence: CATSDTGLAGGETQYF. CDR3 nucleotides: TGTGCCACCAGTGATACCGGACTAGCGGGGGGGGAGACCCAGTACTTC.

The CDR3 region is CASSRGRSLEGYTF. CDR3 bases: TGTGCCAGCAGTCGAGGGAGAAGCCTGGAGGGCTACACCTTC. The chain has TRBV2 and TRBJ1-2; D is unclear. CDR1 and CDR2 from the germline V gene are SNHLY and FYNNEI. The V gene lost 5 bases and the J gene lost 8 bases, with 18 bases spanning the gap. The CDR3 contains 14 residues. The whole variable domain, remainder taken from reference TRBV2 and TRBJ1-2, is EPEVTQTPSHQVTQMGQEVILRCVPISNHLYFYWYRQILGQKVEFLVSFYNNEISEKSEIFDDQFSVERPDGSNFTLKIRSTKLEDSAMYFCASSRGRSLEGYTFGSGTRLTVV.

The chain recombines TRBV6-2 or TRBV6-3 with TRBJ2-7; D is perhaps TRBD1 (6 bases). Germline V gene sequence: CDR1 MNHEY, CDR2 SVGEGT. The CDR3 spans 15 residues. V was shortened by 3 bases and J by 2 bases, with 14 bases between the two germline ends. The CDR3 sequence is CASSYPDSGTYEQYF. In DNA, the CDR3 is TGTGCCAGCAGTTATCCGGACAGTGGAACCTACGAGCAGTACTTC.

The genes are TRBV4-3 and TRBJ2-3; a possible D gene is TRBD2 (5 bases). Per the germline V gene, CDR1 is LGHNA and CDR2 is YSLEER. V was clipped by 0 bases and J by 2 bases, with 15 bases between them. The CDR3 is made up of 17 amino acids. The CDR3 sequence: CASSQDSRLASTDTQYF. The CDR3 DNA reads as TGCGCCAGCAGCCAAGATTCCAGGCTAGCCTCCACAGATACGCAGTATTTT.

The count of this clone is one. CDR3 sequence: CASSFGLSGANVLTF. In nucleotides, the CDR3 is TGTGCCAGCAGCTTTGGGCTCTCTGGGGCCAACGTCCTGACTTTC. This sequence joins TRBV11-2 and TRBJ2-6; the D is unclear. V lost 3 bases to trimming and J lost 0 bases, with 6 bases between them. The CDR3 loop spans 15 amino acids. CDR1 and CDR2 (germline): SGHAT, FQNNGV. Combining the CDR3 with reference TRBV11-2 and TRBJ2-6 gives the whole variable domain EAGVAQSPRYKIIEKRQSVAFWCNPISGHATLYWYQQILGQGPKLLIQFQNNGVVDDSQLPKDRFSAERLKGVDSTLKIQPAKLEDSAVYLCASSFGLSGANVLTFGAGSRLTVL.

The V call is TRBV4-2, the J call TRBJ2-1; D may be TRBD2 (6 bases). The ends were cut back, 5 bases at V and 6 bases at J, with 14 bases in the middle. The CDR3 covers 14 residues. Germline V lookup: CDR1 LGHNA, CDR2 YNFKEQ. CDR3 sequence reads: CASSGPGRGNEQFF. The DNA for the CDR3 is TGTGCCAGCAGCGGCCCCGGGAGAGGCAATGAGCAGTTCTTC.

The chain employs TRBV3-1 (or the pseudogene TRBV3-2) and TRBJ2-1; 10 bases are a match to TRBD2. The CDR3 consists of 18 residues. The trim removed 1 base at V and 8 bases at J, leaving 14 bases unmatched. CDR1 and CDR2 (germline): LGHDT, YNNKEL (reference sequence). The CDR3 sequence is CASSQVWGIAGGHDEQFF. The DNA for the CDR3 is TGTGCCAGCAGCCAAGTTTGGGGTATAGCGGGGGGCCATGATGAGCAGTTCTTC.

The chain joins TRBV4-2 to TRBJ2-7, with D maybe TRBD2 (5 bases). In germline, CDR1 is LGHNA, CDR2 YNFKEQ. The CDR3 is 14 residues long. With 4 bases removed from V and 0 bases from J, the gap between germline ends came to 10 bases. The CDR3, as DNA: TGTGCCAGCAGCCGAGAGCGGAGCTCCTACGAGCAGTACTTC. Its translation is CASSRERSSYEQYF.

The chain couples TRBV7-3 to TRBJ2-5; 14 bases map to TRBD2. V lost 5 bases, J lost 5 bases, and 10 bases stayed unmatched. CDR3 length: 17 residues. The V gene's germline CDR1 is SGHTA and CDR2 FQGTGA. Written as DNA, the CDR3 is TGTGCCAGCAGCCCTCGACTAGCGGGGGGGCAGTATGAGACCCAGTACTTC. Translation gives CASSPRLAGGQYETQYF.

This clone was picked up a small number of times. V usage is TRBV15 and J usage is TRBJ1-2, with a tentative D call TRBD1 (5 bases). Trimming pared 5 bases from V and 6 bases from J, leaving 19 bases between. Germline loops: CDR1 LNHNV, CDR2 YYDKDF (reference sequence). The CDR3 is 15 amino acids. The CDR3 nucleotides read TGTGCCACCAGCTCCCGTCCAGGGCAAGTAGATGGCTACACCTTC. As protein: CATSSRPGQVDGYTF.

This sequence joins TRBV6-1 and TRBJ2-5; D remains unclear. V was pared by 1 base and J by 1 base, with 4 bases between. The germline V gene encodes CDR1 MNHNS and CDR2 SASEGT. CDR3 length equals 13 residues. CDR3 residues: CASSEGIQETQYF. The CDR3 DNA sequence: TGTGCCAGCAGTGAAGGTATCCAAGAGACCCAGTACTTC.

J is TRBJ2-1 and V is TRBV7-2; 11 nucleotides match TRBD2. Germline CDR1 is SGHTA and CDR2 is FQGNSA. Trimming cost V 4 bases and J 4 bases; bases outside gene matches: 6. The CDR3 is 16 amino acids. The CDR3 is CASSSYSGGGYNEQFF. In DNA form, the CDR3 reads TGTGCCAGCAGCTCGTATAGCGGGGGGGGTTACAATGAGCAGTTCTTC.

The chain couples TRBV18 to TRBJ2-7; 12 bases map to TRBD2. Germline V lookup: CDR1 KGHSH, CDR2 LQKENI. V was clipped by 6 bases and J by 4 bases; unmatched bases: 7. The CDR3 has 15 residues. Written as DNA, the CDR3 is TGTGCCAGCTCGCAAACTGGGACTAGCGGGTACGAGCAGTACTTC. This gives the protein CASSQTGTSGYEQYF.

The chain links TRBV6-5 to TRBJ2-1, with a weak D call TRBD2 (5 bases). From germline, CDR1 is MNHEY and CDR2 SVGAGI. V dropped 8 bases and J dropped 10 bases, with 12 bases sitting between them. This CDR3 spans 11 amino acids. CDR3 DNA: TGTGCCAGCTTCCTAGCTGGGGAGCAGTTCTTC. Its translation is CASFLAGEQFF.

Turning to this clone: At one boundary the junction diverges from the germline segment, which might be a read error. CDR3: CASGLVGGQAASYF. The CDR3 nucleotides read TGTGCTAGTGGTTTGGTGGGGGGACAGGCGGCCTCCTATTTC. This chain uses TRBV12-5 with TRBJ2-7; 8 bases match TRBD1. This CDR3 region has 14 residues. Germline V gives CDR1 LGHNT, CDR2 FRNRAP.

This clone was seen just once. The gene calls are TRBV29-1 and TRBJ1-4; TRBD1 matches at 9 bases. Germline CDR1 and CDR2: SQVTM and ANQGSEA. This CDR3 is built from 13 residues. The junction had 4 bases not matched to a gene; V was cut back by 7 bases and J by 4 bases. The CDR3 DNA sequence: TGCAGCGACCCGGGACAGGGTAATGAAAAACTGTTTTTT. Translated, it gives CSDPGQGNEKLFF.

This clone has just a few counts. The chain is built from TRBV7-9 and TRBJ1-2; D might be TRBD1 (6 bases). The germline CDR1 and CDR2 sequences are SEHNR and FQNEAQ (reference sequence). Deletions cut 5 bases from V and 1 base from J, with 17 bases between. The CDR3 contains 16 residues. DNA for the CDR3: TGTGCCAGCAGCCGAGGGGGTTCCACCTTTAACTATGGCTACACCTTC. This gives the protein CASSRGGSTFNYGYTF.

This clone was observed once. CDR3: CASSTDGGAGDTQYF. Written as DNA, the CDR3 is TGTGCCAGCAGCACGGATGGGGGCGCTGGAGATACGCAGTATTTT. The gene calls are TRBV7-2 and TRBJ2-3; possibly TRBD1 for D (6 bases). This CDR3 contains 15 residues. Per the germline V gene, CDR1 is SGHTA and CDR2 is FQGNSA. Trimming took off 5 bases at V and 5 bases at J, with 17 bases between the two ends.

The J gene is TRBJ2-2, the V gene TRBV10-3; 10 positions match TRBD1. Germline CDR1 and CDR2: ENHRY and SYGVKD. Trimming took 7 bases from V and 0 from J; bases not matched to a gene: 14. The CDR3 sequence is 19 residues long. CDR3 sequence: CAINKMGQGRSANTGELFF. As DNA, the CDR3 is TGTGCCATCAATAAGATGGGACAGGGGCGGTCAGCGAACACCGGGGAGCTGTTTTTT.

V and J are TRBV29-1 and TRBJ1-2, with no clear D. CDR1 and CDR2 from the germline V gene are SQVTM and ANQGSEA. This CDR3 is built from 12 residues. V lost 6 bases, J lost 3 bases, and 11 bases lay in between. CDR3 protein: CSVGDTHYGYTF. CDR3 sequence (DNA): TGCAGCGTAGGCGACACTCACTATGGCTACACCTTC. Together with reference TRBV29-1 and TRBJ1-2, the CDR3 gives the full variable domain: SAVISQKPSRDICQRGTSLTIQCQVDSQVTMMFWYRQQPGQSLTLIATANQGSEATYESGFVIDKFPISRPNLTFSTLTVSNMSPEDSSIYLCSVGDTHYGYTFGSGTRLTVV.

The rearrangement uses TRBV7-9 and TRBJ2-5; 10 bases line up with TRBD2. V lost 11 bases, J lost 5 bases, and 14 bases stayed unmatched. Germline V CDR1 and CDR2: SEHNR, FQNEAQ (reference sequence). The CDR3 sequence is 15 residues long. Written as DNA, the CDR3 is TGTGCCGGCTCGCCCTTAGCGGGGGGTATGGAGACCCAGTACTTC. Amino acids: CAGSPLAGGMETQYF.

This rearrangement joins TRBV5-1 to TRBJ1-4; TRBD1 matches at 7 bases. This CDR3 has 15 residues. Germline values: CDR1 SGHRS, CDR2 YFSETQ. J lost 4 bases, V lost 4 bases, and 7 bases had no gene match. CDR3 sequence: CASSRGGSGNEKLFF. The CDR3 DNA sequence: TGCGCCAGCAGCAGAGGGGGCAGTGGTAATGAAAAACTGTTTTTT. The variable domain in full, completed from reference TRBV5-1 and TRBJ1-4, reads KAGVTQTPRYLIKTRGQQVTLSCSPISGHRSVSWYQQTPGQGLQFLFEYFSETQRNKGNFPGRFSGRQFSNSRSEMNVSTLELGDSALYLCASSRGGSGNEKLFFGSGTQLSVL.

This clone was seen more than once but under ten times. This sequence joins TRBV7-2 and TRBJ1-2, with 9 bases fitting TRBD1. Germline loops: CDR1 SGHTA, CDR2 FQGNSA. The V gene end was trimmed by 6 bases and the J gene end by 2 bases; junction bases not matched to a gene: 4. There are 14 residues in the CDR3. CDR3 sequence: CASRGTGYNYGYTF. As DNA, the CDR3 is TGTGCCAGCAGGGGGACAGGGTACAACTATGGCTACACCTTC.

This chain links TRBV9 with TRBJ1-3, with D perhaps matching TRBD1 (5 bases). Germline values: CDR1 SGDLS, CDR2 YYNGEE. Trimming pared 4 bases from V and 3 bases from J, leaving 14 bases between. The CDR3 is 15 amino acids. The CDR3 is CASSPRGGDGNTIYF. CDR3 nucleotides: TGTGCCAGCAGCCCACGCGGGGGGGATGGAAACACCATATATTTT.